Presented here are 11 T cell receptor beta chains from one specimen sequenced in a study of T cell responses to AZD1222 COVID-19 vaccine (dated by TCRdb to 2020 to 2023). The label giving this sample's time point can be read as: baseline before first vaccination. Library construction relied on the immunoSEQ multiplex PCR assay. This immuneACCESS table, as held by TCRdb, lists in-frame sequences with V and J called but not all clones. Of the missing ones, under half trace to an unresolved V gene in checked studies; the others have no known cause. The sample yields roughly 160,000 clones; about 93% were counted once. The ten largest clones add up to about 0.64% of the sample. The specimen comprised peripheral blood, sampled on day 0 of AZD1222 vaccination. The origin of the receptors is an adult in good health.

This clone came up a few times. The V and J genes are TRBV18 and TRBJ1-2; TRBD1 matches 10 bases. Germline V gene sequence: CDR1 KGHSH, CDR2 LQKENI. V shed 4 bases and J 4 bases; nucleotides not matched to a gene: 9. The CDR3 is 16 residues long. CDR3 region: CASSLRQGAQTYGYTF. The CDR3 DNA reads TGTGCCAGCTCACTTCGACAGGGGGCTCAGACCTATGGCTACACCTTC.

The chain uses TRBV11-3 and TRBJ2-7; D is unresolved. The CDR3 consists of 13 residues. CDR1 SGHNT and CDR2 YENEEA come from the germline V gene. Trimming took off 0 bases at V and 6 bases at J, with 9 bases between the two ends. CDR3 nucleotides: TGTGCCAGCAGCTTAGATAAGACCCGCGAGCAGTACTTC. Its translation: CASSLDKTREQYF.

The CDR3 DNA reads as TGTGCCAGCTCCCAGTCACGGGAATCACCCCTCCACTTT. Protein sequence: CASSQSRESPLHF. V usage is TRBV18 and J usage is TRBJ1-6; D is unresolved. This CDR3 comprises 13 residues. Per the germline V gene, CDR1 is KGHSH and CDR2 is LQKENI. Trimming shortened V by 6 bases and J by 10 bases, and 13 bases separated the two germline ends.

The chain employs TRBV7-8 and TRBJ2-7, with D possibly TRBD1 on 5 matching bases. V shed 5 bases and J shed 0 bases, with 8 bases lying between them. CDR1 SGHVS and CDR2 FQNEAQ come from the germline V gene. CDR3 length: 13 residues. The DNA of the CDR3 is TGTGCCAGCAGCACAGGTATCTCCTACGAGCAGTACTTC. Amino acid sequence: CASSTGISYEQYF.

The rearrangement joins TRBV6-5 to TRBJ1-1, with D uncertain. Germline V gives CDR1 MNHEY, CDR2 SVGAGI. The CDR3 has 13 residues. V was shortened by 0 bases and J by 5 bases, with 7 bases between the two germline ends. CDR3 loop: CASSYSMGTEAFF. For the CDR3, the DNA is TGTGCCAGCAGTTACTCGATGGGGACTGAAGCTTTCTTT.

The CDR3: CSVEGTGNTTGELFF. The CDR3 nucleotides are TGCAGCGTTGAAGGGACAGGGAATACCACCGGGGAGCTGTTTTTT. J is TRBJ2-2 and V is TRBV29-1; TRBD1 agrees at 8 bases. Germline V gene data show CDR1 as SQVTM and CDR2 as ANQGSEA. The CDR3 loop spans 15 amino acids. With V trimmed by 1 base and J by 4 bases, 5 bases remained unmatched.

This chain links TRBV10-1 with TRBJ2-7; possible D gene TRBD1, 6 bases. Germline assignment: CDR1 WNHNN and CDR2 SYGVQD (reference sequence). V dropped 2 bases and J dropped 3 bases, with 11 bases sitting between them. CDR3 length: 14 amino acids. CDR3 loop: CASSEVVGGYEQYF. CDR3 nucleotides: TGCGCCAGCAGTGAGGTTGTAGGGGGCTACGAGCAGTACTTC.

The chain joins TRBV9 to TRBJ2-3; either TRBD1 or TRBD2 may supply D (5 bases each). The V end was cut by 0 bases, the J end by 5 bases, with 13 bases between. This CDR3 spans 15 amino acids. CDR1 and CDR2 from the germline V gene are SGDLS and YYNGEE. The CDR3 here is CASSVDGMGVDTQYF. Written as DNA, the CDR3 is TGTGCCAGCAGCGTAGACGGGATGGGGGTAGATACGCAGTATTTT.

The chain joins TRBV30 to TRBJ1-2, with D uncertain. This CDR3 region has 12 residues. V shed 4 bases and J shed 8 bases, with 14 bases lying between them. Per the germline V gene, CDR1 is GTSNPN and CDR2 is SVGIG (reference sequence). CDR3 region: CAWTGRSLGYTF. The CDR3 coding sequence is TGTGCCTGGACAGGACGTAGTTTGGGCTACACCTTC.

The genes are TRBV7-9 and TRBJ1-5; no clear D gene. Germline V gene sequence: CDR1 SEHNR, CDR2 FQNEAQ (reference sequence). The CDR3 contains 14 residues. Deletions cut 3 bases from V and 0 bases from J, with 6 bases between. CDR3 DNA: TGTGCCAGCAGCTTTGCGGCTAGCAATCAGCCCCAGCATTTT. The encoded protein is CASSFAASNQPQHF.

CDR3 loop: CSVAGMEDQGLRVYGYTF. In DNA form, the CDR3 reads TGCAGCGTTGCAGGGATGGAAGACCAGGGCCTTCGCGTCTATGGCTACACCTTC. V gene TRBV29-1 combines with J gene TRBJ1-2; D might be TRBD1 (5 bases). The CDR3 runs to 18 residues. Germline V gene data show CDR1 as SQVTM and CDR2 as ANQGSEA. The germline V and J ends were trimmed by 4 bases and 4 bases, with 28 bases remaining between them.